The clone carrying this TCR beta chain was seen ten or more times. Antigen specificity is unknown. This specimen comes from a study of neurological immune-mediated disorders. Study information: Secondary progressive cases numbered 3 among the 35 or so multiple sclerosis patients, while the other 31 were relapsing-remitting. Study results and caveats: As far as clinical or MRI features were concerned, none was associated with the multiple sclerosis repertoire cluster.

CDR1 MGHRA and CDR2 YSYEKL come from the germline V gene. V was cut by 0 bases and J by 0 bases, with 17 bases left in between. The CDR3 extends over 18 amino acids. TCRdb re-called the 5' RACE reads through MiXCR, storing one row per CDR3 protein. The data show approximately 52,000 distinct CDR3 sequences, about 3.5% seen once. The specimen was PBMCs. This sequence originates from a man in his forties with multiple sclerosis. The chain couples TRBV4-1 to TRBJ1-2; D gene ambiguous. CDR3 region: CASSQDREQSKANYGYTF. DNA for the CDR3: TGCGCCAGCAGCCAAGATAGGGAACAATCCAAGGCTAACTATGGCTACACCTTC.